This note documents a single TCR beta chain sequence. What it recognizes is unknown. The data were taken from a study of Ad26.COV2.S vaccination and SARS-CoV-2 variants. As for the study in general: Ad26.COV2.S shots went into the muscle once or twice, 56 days apart. Study conclusions and caveats: People who got the vaccine or the placebo had similar non-spike TCR breadth. Responses of spike-specific T cells (both CD8+ and CD4+) reportedly showed substantial breadth after vaccination.

Only in-frame clones appear in the TCRdb table, and some are missing; sequencing was by immunoSEQ multiplex PCR. In the table there are roughly 250,000 clones, roughly 89% of which are singletons. Germline V gives CDR1 MNHEY, CDR2 SVGAGI. Trimming shortened V by 2 bases and J by 2 bases, and 12 bases separated the two germline ends. The CDR3 loop spans 15 amino acids. The treatment is: around 19 received Ad26.COV2.S at low or high dose, single or two shots; 5 received placebo; per-sample allocation not given. It was on day 63 after the first vaccine or placebo injection that samples were taken. An Ad26 vector was used to express Wuhan-strain SARS-CoV-2 spike as the vaccine.

The chain uses TRBV6-5 and TRBJ1-1; the D is unclear. The TCR was taken from a person aged 18-65 years who received the Ad26.COV2.S COVID-19 vaccine or a placebo. Sequencing used peripheral blood, obtained in a trial of Ad26.COV2.S vaccine versus placebo. This CDR3 is CASSYDGRLNTEAFF. In DNA form, the CDR3 reads TGTGCCAGCAGTTACGACGGCAGACTCAACACTGAAGCTTTCTTT.